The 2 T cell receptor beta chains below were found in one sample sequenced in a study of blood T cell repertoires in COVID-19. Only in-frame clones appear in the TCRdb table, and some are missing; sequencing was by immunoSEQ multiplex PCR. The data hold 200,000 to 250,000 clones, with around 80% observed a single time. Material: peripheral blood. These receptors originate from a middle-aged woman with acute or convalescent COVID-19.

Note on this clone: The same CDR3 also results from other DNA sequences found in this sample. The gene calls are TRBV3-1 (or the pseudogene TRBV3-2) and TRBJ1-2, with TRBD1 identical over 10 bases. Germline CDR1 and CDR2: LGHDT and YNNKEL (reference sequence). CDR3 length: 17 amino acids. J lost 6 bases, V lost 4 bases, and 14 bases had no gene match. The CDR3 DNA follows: TGTGCCAGCAGCCCACGGGGGACAGGGGTCTTTATGGATGGCTACACCTTC. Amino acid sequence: CASSPRGTGVFMDGYTF.

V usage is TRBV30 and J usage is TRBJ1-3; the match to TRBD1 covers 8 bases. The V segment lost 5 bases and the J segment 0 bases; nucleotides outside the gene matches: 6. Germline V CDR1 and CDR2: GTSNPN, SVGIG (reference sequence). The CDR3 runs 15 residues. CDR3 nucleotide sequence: TGTGCCTGGGACAGGGGCCGAAACTCTGGAAACACCATATATTTT. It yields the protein CAWDRGRNSGNTIYF.